This T cell receptor (beta chain) was obtained from a study of CD8 T cells in Susac syndrome. Study outcomes and limitations: It was acknowledged in the study that its TCR sequencing and HLA analysis involved a relatively small number of individuals.

Remarks on this clonotype: The antigen remains undetermined.

Reverse transcription of roughly 0.5 to 1 ug RNA used random hexamers. Amplification of TCR beta CDR3 by immunoSEQ multiplex PCR spanned 54 Vbeta and 13 Jbeta. TCRdb re-called the immunoSEQ multiplex PCR reads with MiXCR, one entry per CDR3 protein. The sample has around 270,000 distinct CDR3 sequences; around 89% are singletons. The patients serving as multiple sclerosis controls were treatment-naive. They had stable or active relapsing-remitting disease and fulfilled revised McDonald criteria. TEMRA cells were FACS-enriched and CD8+ and CD4+ T cells negatively isolated. The sample was CD8+ T cells from PBMCs. This receptor was identified in a human donor with multiple sclerosis.

The CDR3 coding sequence is TGTGCCAGCAGCCCCCTACCGGGACTAGCGGTGGCGAACACCGGGGAGCTGTTTTTT. Translation: CASSPLPGLAVANTGELFF. This chain connects TRBV9 to TRBJ2-2, with 11 positions matching TRBD2. Germline V CDR1 and CDR2: SGDLS, YYNGEE. CDR3 length equals 19 residues. The junction had 11 bases not matched to a gene; V was cut back by 4 bases and J by 0 bases.